This T cell receptor (beta chain) was captured by sequencing in a study of blood T cell repertoires in COVID-19. Measured with immunoSEQ multiplex PCR; TCRdb has only the in-frame clones, and not every one. Of around 250,000 clones in the sample, roughly four fifths were seen once. This CDR3 region has 16 residues. V lost 0 bases, J lost 3 bases, and 6 bases stayed unmatched. Germline V gene lookup returns CDR1 SGDLS and CDR2 YYNGEE. The study recruited people aged about 18 to 89 years across about 25 US areas. Within the 2 weeks before study entry, each person in the exposed group met a COVID-19 case.

The sequencing sample was made of PBMCs or T cells enriched from blood (not recorded which). This receptor was obtained from a man aged 40-50 years who had been exposed to COVID-19. This chain uses TRBV9 with TRBJ2-7; TRBD1 aligns across 10 bases. The CDR3 DNA sequence: TGTGCCAGCAGCGTAGATGGGGGACAGGGGAGCTACGAGCAGTACTTC. Translating it yields CASSVDGGQGSYEQYF.